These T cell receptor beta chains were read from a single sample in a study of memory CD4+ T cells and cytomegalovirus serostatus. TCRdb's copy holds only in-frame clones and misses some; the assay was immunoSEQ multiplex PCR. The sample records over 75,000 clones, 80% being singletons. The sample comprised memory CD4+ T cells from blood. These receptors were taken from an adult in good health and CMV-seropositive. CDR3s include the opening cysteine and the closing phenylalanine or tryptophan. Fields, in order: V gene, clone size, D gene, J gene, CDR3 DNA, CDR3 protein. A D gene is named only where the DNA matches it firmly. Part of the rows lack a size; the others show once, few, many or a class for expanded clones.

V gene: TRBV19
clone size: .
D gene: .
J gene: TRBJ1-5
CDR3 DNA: TGTGCCAGTAGTATAGTGGCTACAACCAATCAGCCCCAGCATTTT
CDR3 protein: CASSIVATTNQPQHF

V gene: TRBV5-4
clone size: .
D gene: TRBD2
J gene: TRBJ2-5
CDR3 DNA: TGTGCCAGCAGGTGGGGACTAGCGGGGACCCAAGAGACCCAGTACTTC
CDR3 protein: CASRWGLAGTQETQYF

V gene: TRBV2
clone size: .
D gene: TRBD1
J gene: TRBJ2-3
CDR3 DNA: TGTGCCAGCAGTGAACAGACAGGGGGTCCAGATACGCAGTATTTT
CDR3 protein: CASSEQTGGPDTQYF

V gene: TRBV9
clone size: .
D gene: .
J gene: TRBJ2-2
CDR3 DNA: TGTGCCAGCAGCCTAACGGGCGGGGAGCTGTTTTTT
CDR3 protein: CASSLTGGELFF

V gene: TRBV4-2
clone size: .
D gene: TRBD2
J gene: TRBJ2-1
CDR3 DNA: TGTGCCAGCAGCCAGATCCCTAAGCGGGAGGGGTACAATGAGCAGTTCTTC
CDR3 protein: CASSQIPKREGYNEQFF

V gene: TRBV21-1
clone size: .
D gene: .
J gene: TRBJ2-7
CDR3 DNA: TGTGCCAGCAGCAAAAGCCCCCCCCTAGCGGGAGGTTACTACGAGCAGTACTTC
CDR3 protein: CASSKSPPLAGGYYEQYF

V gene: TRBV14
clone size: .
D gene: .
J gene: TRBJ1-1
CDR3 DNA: TGTGCCAGCAGCCTAGACCGGACCCTGAACACTGAAGCTTTCTTT
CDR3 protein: CASSLDRTLNTEAFF

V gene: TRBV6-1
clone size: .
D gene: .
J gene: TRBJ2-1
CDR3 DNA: TGTGCCAGCAGCGCCCGTGGGGCAGCGGGTCAGTTCTTC
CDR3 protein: CASSARGAAGQFF

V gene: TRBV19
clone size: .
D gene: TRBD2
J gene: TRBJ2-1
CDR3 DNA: TGTGCCAGTAGTACCCGCCCGGGAGGGCCTTTTGAGCAGTTCTTC
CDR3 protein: CASSTRPGGPFEQFF

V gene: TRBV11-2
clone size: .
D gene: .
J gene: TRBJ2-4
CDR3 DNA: TGTGCCAGCAGCTTACAGTCAGGGGTTACAAACATTCAGTACTTC
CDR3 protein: CASSLQSGVTNIQYF

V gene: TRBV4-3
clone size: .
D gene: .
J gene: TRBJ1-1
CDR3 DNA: TGCGCCAGCACCCTGGACAGGAACACTGAAGCTTTCTTT
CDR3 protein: CASTLDRNTEAFF

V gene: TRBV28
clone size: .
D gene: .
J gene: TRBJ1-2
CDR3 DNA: TGTGCCAGCAGTTTGAGGGAACTAGGCTACACCTTC
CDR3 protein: CASSLRELGYTF

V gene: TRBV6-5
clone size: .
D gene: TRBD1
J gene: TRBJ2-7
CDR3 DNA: TGTGCCAGCAGTGGCTACAGGGGTAAGGACGAGCAGTACTTC
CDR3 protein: CASSGYRGKDEQYF

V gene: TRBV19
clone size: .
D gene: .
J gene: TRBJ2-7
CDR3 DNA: TGTGCCAGTAGAGCGAGCGCAACCTACGAGCAGTACTTC
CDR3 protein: CASRASATYEQYF

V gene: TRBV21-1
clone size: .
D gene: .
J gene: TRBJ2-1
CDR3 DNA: TGTGCCAGCAGCAAAGTGTGTGACAGGGCGGTGGGTGAGCAGTTCTTC
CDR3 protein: CASSKVCDRAVGEQFF

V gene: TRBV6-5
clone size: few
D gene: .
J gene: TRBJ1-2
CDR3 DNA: TGTGCCAGCAGTAGGTTAAGGGGGGACTATGGCTACACCTTC
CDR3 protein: CASSRLRGDYGYTF

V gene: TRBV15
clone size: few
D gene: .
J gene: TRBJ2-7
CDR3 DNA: TGTGCCACCAGCAGAGAGGGGCGAGGGAACGAGCAGTACTTC
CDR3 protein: CATSREGRGNEQYF

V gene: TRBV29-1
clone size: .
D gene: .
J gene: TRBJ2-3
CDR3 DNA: TGCAGCGTTGCCCAGGGGAGCACAGATACGCAGTATTTT
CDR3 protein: CSVAQGSTDTQYF

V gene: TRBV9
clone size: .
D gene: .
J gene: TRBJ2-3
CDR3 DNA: TGTGCCAGCAGCGTAGCAGCGGATTTCACAGATACGCAGTATTTT
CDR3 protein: CASSVAADFTDTQYF

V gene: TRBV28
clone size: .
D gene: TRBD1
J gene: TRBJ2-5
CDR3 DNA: TGTGCCAGCAGTCCGGGACAGAAAGAGACCCAGTACTTC
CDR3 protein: CASSPGQKETQYF

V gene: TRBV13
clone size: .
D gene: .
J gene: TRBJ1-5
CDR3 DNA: TGTGCCAGCAGCTTAGGGGGGCTGGGAAATCAGCCCCAGCATTTT
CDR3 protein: CASSLGGLGNQPQHF

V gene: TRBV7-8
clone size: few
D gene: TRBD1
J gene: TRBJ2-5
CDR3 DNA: TGTGCCAGCAGCTTAACACCGGGACAGGGAGAGACCCAGTACTTC
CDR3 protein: CASSLTPGQGETQYF

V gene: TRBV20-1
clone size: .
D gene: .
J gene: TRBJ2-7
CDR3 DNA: TGCAGTGCTATGGACCCGAGGGAGCAGTACTTC
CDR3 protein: CSAMDPREQYF

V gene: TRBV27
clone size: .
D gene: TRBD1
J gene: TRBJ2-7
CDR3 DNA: TGTGCCAGCAGTCCCCGGGACAGGTTCTACGAGCAGTACTTC
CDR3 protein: CASSPRDRFYEQYF

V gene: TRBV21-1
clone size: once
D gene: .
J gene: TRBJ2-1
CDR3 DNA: TGTGCCAGCAGCGTATCCGGGACAGCCGGTGAGCAGTTCTTC
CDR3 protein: CASSVSGTAGEQFF

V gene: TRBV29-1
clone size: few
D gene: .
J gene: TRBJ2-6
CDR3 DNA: TGCAGCGTATTCGAGTGGCCGGGTCTACCATTCTCTGGGGCCAACGTCCTGACTTTC
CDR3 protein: CSVFEWPGLPFSGANVLTF

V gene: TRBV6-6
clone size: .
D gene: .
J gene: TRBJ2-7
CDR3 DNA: TGTGCCAGCAGTTACCCAGGGGACTACGAGCAGTACTTC
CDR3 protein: CASSYPGDYEQYF

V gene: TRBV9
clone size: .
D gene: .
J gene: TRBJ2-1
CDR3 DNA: TGTGCCAGCAGCGTAGGACCCCTAGGGCTCGGAGACAATGAGCAGTTCTTC
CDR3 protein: CASSVGPLGLGDNEQFF

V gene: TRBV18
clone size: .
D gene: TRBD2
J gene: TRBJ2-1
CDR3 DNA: TGTGCCAGCTCACCACGGGGACTAGCGGGAGGAACGTCGGGCAATGAGCAGTTCTTC
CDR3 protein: CASSPRGLAGGTSGNEQFF

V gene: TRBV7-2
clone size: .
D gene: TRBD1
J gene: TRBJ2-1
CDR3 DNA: TGTGCCAGCAGCCGGACAGGGTCAGGCAATGAGCAGTTCTTC
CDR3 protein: CASSRTGSGNEQFF

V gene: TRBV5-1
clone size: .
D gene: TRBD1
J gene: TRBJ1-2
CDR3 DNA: TGCGCCAGCAGCTGGGGGACAGGTCGTGATCGCTACACCTTC
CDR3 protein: CASSWGTGRDRYTF

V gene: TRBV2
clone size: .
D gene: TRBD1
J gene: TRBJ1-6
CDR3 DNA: TGTGCCAGCAGAAAGGACAGGGCGCCCCTCCACTTT
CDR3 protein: CASRKDRAPLHF

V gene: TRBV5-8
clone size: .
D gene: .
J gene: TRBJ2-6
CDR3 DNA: TGTGCCAGCGGCCCGGGACACACAACTGGGGCCAACGTCCTGACTTTC
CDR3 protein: CASGPGHTTGANVLTF

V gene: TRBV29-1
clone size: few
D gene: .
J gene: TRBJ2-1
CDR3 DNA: TGCAGCCTCTTGAATGTGCGGGGTGGGAGCAATGAGCAGTTCTTC
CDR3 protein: CSLLNVRGGSNEQFF

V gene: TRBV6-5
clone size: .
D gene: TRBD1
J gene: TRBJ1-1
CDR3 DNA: TGTGCCAGCACCCAGGGGGGGCAAGCTTTCTTT
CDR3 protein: CASTQGGQAFF

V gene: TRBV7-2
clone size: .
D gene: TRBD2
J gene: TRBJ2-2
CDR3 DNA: TGTGCCAGCACGCCTAGCGGGCAAACCGGGGAGCTGTTTTTT
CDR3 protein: CASTPSGQTGELFF

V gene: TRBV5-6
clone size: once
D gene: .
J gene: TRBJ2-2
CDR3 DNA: TGTGCCAGCAGCCCTGGTGGGTTCGGGGAGCTGTTTTTT
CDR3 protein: CASSPGGFGELFF

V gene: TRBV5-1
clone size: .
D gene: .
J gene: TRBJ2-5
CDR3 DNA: TGCGCCAGCAGCGGCGGACGGGTACAAGAGACCCAGTACTTC
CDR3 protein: CASSGGRVQETQYF

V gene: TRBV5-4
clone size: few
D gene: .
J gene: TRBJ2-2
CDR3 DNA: TGTGCCAGCAGCTTGATGGGGGCCCTAAACACCGGGGAGCTGTTTTTT
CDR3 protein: CASSLMGALNTGELFF

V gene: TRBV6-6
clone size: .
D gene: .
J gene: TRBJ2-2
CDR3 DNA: TGTGCCAGCAGTTATCGGGGGGCGTACACCGGGGAGCTGTTTTTT
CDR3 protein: CASSYRGAYTGELFF